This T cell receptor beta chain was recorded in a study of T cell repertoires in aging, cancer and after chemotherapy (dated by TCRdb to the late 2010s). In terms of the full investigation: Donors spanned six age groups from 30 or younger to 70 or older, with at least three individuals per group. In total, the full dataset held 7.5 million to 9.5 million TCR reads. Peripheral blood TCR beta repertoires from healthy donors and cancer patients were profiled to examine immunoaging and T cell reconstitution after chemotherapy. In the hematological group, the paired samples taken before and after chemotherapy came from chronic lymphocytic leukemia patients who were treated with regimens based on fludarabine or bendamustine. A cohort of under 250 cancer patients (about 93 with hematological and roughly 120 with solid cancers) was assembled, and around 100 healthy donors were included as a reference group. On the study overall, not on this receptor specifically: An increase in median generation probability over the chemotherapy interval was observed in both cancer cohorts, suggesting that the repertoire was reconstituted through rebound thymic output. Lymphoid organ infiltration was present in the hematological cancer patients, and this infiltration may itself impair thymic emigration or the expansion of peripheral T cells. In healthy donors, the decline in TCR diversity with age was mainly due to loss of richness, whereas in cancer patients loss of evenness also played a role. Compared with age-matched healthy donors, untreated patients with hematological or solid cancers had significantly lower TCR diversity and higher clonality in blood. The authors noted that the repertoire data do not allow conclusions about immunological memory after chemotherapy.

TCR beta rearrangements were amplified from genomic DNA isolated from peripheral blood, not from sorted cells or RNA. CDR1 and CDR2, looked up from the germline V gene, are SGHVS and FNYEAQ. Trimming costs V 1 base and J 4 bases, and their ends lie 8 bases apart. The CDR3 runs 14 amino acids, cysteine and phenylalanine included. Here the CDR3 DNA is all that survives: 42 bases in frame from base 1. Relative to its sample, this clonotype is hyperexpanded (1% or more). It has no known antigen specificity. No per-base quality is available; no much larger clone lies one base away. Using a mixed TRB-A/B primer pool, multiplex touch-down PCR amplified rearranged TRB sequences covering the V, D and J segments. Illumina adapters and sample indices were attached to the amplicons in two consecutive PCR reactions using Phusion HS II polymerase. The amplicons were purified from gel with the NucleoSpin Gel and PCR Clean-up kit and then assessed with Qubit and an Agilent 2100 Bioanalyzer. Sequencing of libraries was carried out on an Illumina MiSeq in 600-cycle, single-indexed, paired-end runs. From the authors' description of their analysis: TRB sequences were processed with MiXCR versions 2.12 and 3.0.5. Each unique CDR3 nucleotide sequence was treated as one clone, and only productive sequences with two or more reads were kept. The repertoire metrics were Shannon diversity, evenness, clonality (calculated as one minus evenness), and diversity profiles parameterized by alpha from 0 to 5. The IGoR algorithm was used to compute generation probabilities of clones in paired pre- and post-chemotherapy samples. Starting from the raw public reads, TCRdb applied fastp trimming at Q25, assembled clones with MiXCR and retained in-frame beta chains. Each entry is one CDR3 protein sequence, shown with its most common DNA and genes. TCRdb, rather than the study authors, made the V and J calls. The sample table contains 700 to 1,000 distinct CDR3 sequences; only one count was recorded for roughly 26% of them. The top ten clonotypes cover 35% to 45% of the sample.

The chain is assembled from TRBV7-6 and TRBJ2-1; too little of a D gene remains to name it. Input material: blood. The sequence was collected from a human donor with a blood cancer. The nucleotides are TGTGCCAGCAGCTTAGTATTCGGATACAATGAGCAGTTCTTC. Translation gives CASSLVFGYNEQFF.